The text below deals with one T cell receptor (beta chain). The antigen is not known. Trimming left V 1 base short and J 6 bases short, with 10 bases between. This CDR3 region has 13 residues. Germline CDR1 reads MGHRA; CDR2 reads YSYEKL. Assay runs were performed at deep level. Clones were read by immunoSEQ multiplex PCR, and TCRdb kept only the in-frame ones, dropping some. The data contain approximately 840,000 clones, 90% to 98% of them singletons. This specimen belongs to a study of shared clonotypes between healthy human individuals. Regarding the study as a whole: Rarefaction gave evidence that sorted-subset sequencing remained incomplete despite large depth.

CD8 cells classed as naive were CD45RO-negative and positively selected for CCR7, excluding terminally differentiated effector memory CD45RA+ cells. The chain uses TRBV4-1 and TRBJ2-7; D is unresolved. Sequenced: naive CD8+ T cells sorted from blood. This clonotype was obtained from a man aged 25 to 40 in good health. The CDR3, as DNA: TGCGCCAGCAGCCAAGGAGACCTTCTCGAGCAGTACTTC. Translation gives CASSQGDLLEQYF.